This T cell receptor beta chain came from a study of T cells in Graves' hyperthyroidism and ophthalmopathy. Study-level points and caveats: Within blood appeared most thyroid clonotypes that had expanded above 0.001.

Per germline, CDR1 MDHEN and CDR2 SYDVKM. There are 13 residues in the CDR3. RNA transcripts were the template for amplifying TCR beta CDR3 regions. RT-PCR in the first round (using the HTBI primer set) targeted the TCR CDR3. TCRdb re-called the multiplex PCR reads through MiXCR, storing one row per CDR3 protein. Counted here are around 340,000 distinct CDR3 sequences, less than 20% occurring once; the ten biggest clones make up less than 20%. A remark on this clonotype: The target antigen is unknown. One junction end does not reproduce the germline sequence, and a read error may be involved.

Enrolled ophthalmopathy patients presented with a Clinical Activity Score of at least 3, a NOSPECS grade of at least 4, and disease duration under 3 months. Uncontrolled infections, other autoimmune diseases, pregnancy or lactation led to exclusion of patients. The PBMCs were taken from approximately 11 ml of fresh peripheral blood. Specimen: blood. The receptor was derived from a woman aged 40 to 50 with Graves' ophthalmopathy. This rearrangement joins TRBV28 to TRBJ2-7; 7 bases match TRBD2. This CDR3 is CASSARTRSEQSF. In DNA form, the CDR3 reads TGTGCCAGCAGTGCGAGGACTAGATCCGAGCAGTCCTTC.